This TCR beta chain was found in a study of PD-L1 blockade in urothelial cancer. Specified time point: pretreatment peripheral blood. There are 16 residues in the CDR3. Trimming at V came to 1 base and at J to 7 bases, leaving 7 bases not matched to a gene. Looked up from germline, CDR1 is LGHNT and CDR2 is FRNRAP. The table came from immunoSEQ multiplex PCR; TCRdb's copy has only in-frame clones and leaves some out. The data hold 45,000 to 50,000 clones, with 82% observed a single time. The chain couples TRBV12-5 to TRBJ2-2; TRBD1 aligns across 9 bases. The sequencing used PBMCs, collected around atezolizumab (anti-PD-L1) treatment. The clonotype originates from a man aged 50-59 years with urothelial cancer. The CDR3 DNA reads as TGTGCTAGTGGTTTGGAGACAGGGGGAAGAGGCGGGGAGCTGTTTTTT. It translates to CASGLETGGRGGELFF.